This entry describes one T cell receptor beta chain. Its specificity is unknown. These data belong to a study of T-cell reconstitution after alpha-beta-depleted transplantation in children. Study-level findings and limits: Certain patients had high TCRbeta diversity at day 60, and it came from recipient T cells and thymic progenitors that survived. Reportedly, roughly two months post-transplant, alpha-beta T cells arose from several hundred expanded graft clones. Most T-cell counts and diversity one year after the transplant came from T cells that were newly produced.

During its preparation, the TCRbeta library received unique molecular identifiers. TCRdb reanalysed the PCR reads using MiXCR and keeps one entry per CDR3 protein. This sample carries about 980,000 distinct CDR3 sequences, 25% to 35% of them seen once, and the ten largest clones take about 28%. Germline values: CDR1 SGHTA, CDR2 FQGNSA. This CDR3 is built from 16 residues. Trimming pared 5 bases from V and 2 bases from J, leaving 17 bases between. The source of this sequence is a boy under two years old who had a stem cell transplant for SCID, so the T cells may come from the graft donor. Sequencing used PBMCs, mostly from graft donor cells, obtained 360 days after TCRalphabeta/CD19-depleted stem cell transplant. The chain carries TRBV7-2 and TRBJ2-3; D is possibly TRBD1 (6 bases). Here the CDR3 reads CASSPRQAHTTDTQYF. As DNA, the CDR3 is TGTGCCAGCAGCCCACGACAGGCGCACACCACAGATACGCAGTATTTT.